A single sample gave rise to the 19 T cell receptor beta chains below, sequenced in a study of CDR3 diversity in severe acne. TCRdb used MiXCR to reprocess the PCR reads, holding one entry per CDR3 protein. The table has over 100,000 distinct CDR3 sequences, under 60% seen once. The sequenced material came from blood. Every receptor here comes from a male donor with acne.

This clonotype was detected a few times. The chain couples TRBV11-3 to TRBJ1-2, with TRBD1 identical over 8 bases. The V gene's germline CDR1 is SGHNT and CDR2 YENEEA. V dropped 4 bases and J dropped 6; count of bases not matched to a gene: 4. CDR3 length: 13 residues. The CDR3 protein is CASSSPGGHGYTF. DNA of the CDR3: TGTGCCAGCAGCTCCCCAGGGGGCCATGGCTACACCTTC.

The V and J genes are TRBV20-1 and TRBJ2-1; TRBD2 matches at 12 bases. This CDR3 is built from 14 residues. From germline, CDR1 is DFQATT and CDR2 SNEGSKA (reference sequence). V shed 3 bases, J shed 8 bases, and the junction held 5 bases outside the gene matches. In DNA, the CDR3 is TGCAGTGCTAGTCCTAGCGGGAGGGGTGATGAGCAGTTCTTC. It specifies CSASPSGRGDEQFF.

The V and J genes are TRBV6-5 and TRBJ2-7, with a tentative D call TRBD1 (6 bases). This CDR3 region has 13 residues. Germline CDR1 reads MNHEY; CDR2 reads SVGAGI. V was clipped by 11 bases and J by 1 base, with 15 bases between them. This CDR3 is CASQGEGSYEQYF. The CDR3 DNA reads as TGTGCCTCACAGGGAGAGGGGTCCTACGAGCAGTACTTC.

DNA of the CDR3: TGCAGTGCCAAAGACCCCGGGACAAGTGGGGGAACCGGGGAGCTGTTTTTT. Residues: CSAKDPGTSGGTGELFF. V gene TRBV20-1 combines with J gene TRBJ2-2; tentative D call: TRBD1 (6 bases). In germline, CDR1 is DFQATT, CDR2 SNEGSKA (reference sequence). V dropped 6 bases and J dropped 5 bases, with 25 bases sitting between them. The CDR3 spans 17 residues.

The CDR3 region has the DNA TGCAGCGTTGAAGCCGGGTCCGACACTGAAGCTTTCTTT. It translates to CSVEAGSDTEAFF. This chain links TRBV29-1 with TRBJ1-1; D remains unclear. The V gene's germline CDR1 is SQVTM and CDR2 ANQGSEA. This CDR3 spans 13 amino acids. The V gene lost 1 base and the J gene lost 3 bases, with 9 bases spanning the gap.

The chain joins TRBV7-2 to TRBJ1-1; D ambiguous. This CDR3 is 12 amino acids long. Germline CDR1 and CDR2: SGHTA and FQGNSA. Trimming left V 2 bases short and J 7 bases short, with 8 bases between. This chain's CDR3 is CASSLMSIEAFF. In DNA form, the CDR3 reads TGTGCCAGCAGCTTAATGTCAATTGAAGCTTTCTTT.

A few counts support this clonotype. The chain carries TRBV10-3 and TRBJ1-3; D possibly corresponds to TRBD1 (5 bases). The CDR3 runs 14 residues. V lost 3 bases to trimming and J lost 2 bases, with 8 bases between them. CDR1 ENHRY and CDR2 SYGVKD come from the germline V gene. In DNA form, the CDR3 reads TGTGCCATCAGTGAATCGGGGGCTGGAAACACCATATATTTT. The encoded protein is CAISESGAGNTIYF.

This clonotype showed up many times. The chain recombines TRBV7-9 with TRBJ2-7, with TRBD2 as a possible D gene (6 bases). Trimming stripped 4 bases from V and 0 bases from J, with 19 bases between. Germline V gene lookup returns CDR1 SEHNR and CDR2 FQNEAQ (reference sequence). CDR3 length: 17 amino acids. CDR3 bases: TGTGCCAGCAGCTCGTTGGGGGGAGCTCTCCCCTCCTACGAGCAGTACTTC. This translates into CASSSLGGALPSYEQYF.

This clonotype was seen only a few times. This chain joins TRBV3-1 and TRBJ1-1; D is perhaps TRBD1 (5 bases). Germline loops: CDR1 LGHDT, CDR2 YNNKEL (reference sequence). The CDR3 has 14 amino acids. The V and J ends lost 3 bases and 0 bases respectively, with 8 bases between them. In DNA, the CDR3 is TGTGCCAGCAGCCAGGGGACTGTGAACACTGAAGCTTTCTTT. The encoded protein is CASSQGTVNTEAFF.

The gene calls are TRBV7-9 and TRBJ1-6, with a possible D match to TRBD1 (6 bases). The CDR3 runs to 15 residues. CDR1 is SEHNR and CDR2 is FQNEAQ in the germline V gene (reference sequence). V dropped 4 bases and J dropped 10 bases, with 17 bases sitting between them. This CDR3 reads CASSSDSGRGSPLHF. CDR3 nucleotide sequence: TGTGCCAGCAGCTCGGACAGCGGACGGGGCTCACCCCTCCACTTT.

In its sample, this clonotype was seen many times. The chain uses TRBV7-9 and TRBJ2-7, with D possibly being TRBD1 (5 bases). The CDR3 has 14 amino acids. Germline V gene lookup returns CDR1 SEHNR and CDR2 FQNEAQ (reference sequence). The V and J ends lost 0 bases and 1 base respectively, with 7 bases between them. The CDR3 here is CASSLATDSYEQYF. The CDR3 bases are TGTGCCAGCAGCTTAGCGACAGATTCCTACGAGCAGTACTTC.

The V gene is TRBV5-4, the J gene TRBJ2-7; 7 positions match TRBD1. The V and J ends lost 4 bases and 0 bases, in that order; junction bases with no gene match: 7. CDR1 SGHNT and CDR2 YYREEE come from the germline V gene (reference sequence). The CDR3 loop spans 15 amino acids. CDR3 DNA: TGTGCCAGCAGCACGGACAGGAGCCCCTCCTACGAGCAGTACTTC. This sequence encodes CASSTDRSPSYEQYF.

The genes are TRBV5-6 and TRBJ2-5, with D possibly called TRBD1 or TRBD2 (5 bases each). V lost 4 bases, J lost 5 bases, and 21 bases lay in between. Germline values: CDR1 SGHDT, CDR2 YYEEEE. The CDR3 has 16 amino acids. The CDR3: CASSVAGAANGETQYF. The CDR3 coding sequence is TGTGCCAGCAGCGTGGCCGGGGCAGCAAACGGGGAGACCCAGTACTTC.

CDR3 in DNA: TGTGCCAGCAGCCAAGATACTAGCGGGAGCGCAGATACGCAGTATTTT. Translating it yields CASSQDTSGSADTQYF. This chain connects TRBV4-2 to TRBJ2-3, with 11 bases that match TRBD2. The CDR3 runs 16 residues. V shed 0 bases and J 4 bases; nucleotides not matched to a gene: 3. The germline V gene has CDR1 LGHNA and CDR2 YNFKEQ.

This clonotype was observed many times. The chain is built from TRBV20-1 and TRBJ2-7; D possibly uses TRBD1 or TRBD2 (5 bases each). Trimming pared 4 bases from V and 5 bases from J, leaving 18 bases between. CDR1 is DFQATT and CDR2 is SNEGSKA in the germline V gene (reference sequence). The CDR3 loop spans 14 amino acids. CDR3 loop: CSAILTGTPHEQYF. In DNA form, the CDR3 reads TGCAGTGCTATTCTTACGGGGACCCCCCACGAGCAGTACTTC.

By its share, this clonotype is medium-sized (0.01 to 0.1%). The rearrangement links TRBV19 to TRBJ2-1; 9 positions match TRBD2. In germline, CDR1 is LNHDA, CDR2 SQIVND (reference sequence). The trim removed 4 bases at V and 4 bases at J, leaving 11 bases unmatched. The CDR3 contains 17 residues. The CDR3 here is CASSKLSAGGRYNEQFF. The CDR3 region has the DNA TGTGCCAGTAGTAAGCTCTCAGCGGGAGGTCGATACAATGAGCAGTTCTTC.

This clonotype has at least ten counts. The genes are TRBV12-3 or TRBV12-4 and TRBJ2-2, with TRBD1 identical over 7 bases. The CDR3 is 14 amino acids. V shed 6 bases and J 7 bases; nucleotides not matched to a gene: 8. CDR3 amino acids: CASRAGTEVGELFF. The CDR3, as DNA: TGTGCCAGCAGGGCCGGGACAGAGGTCGGGGAGCTGTTTTTT.

The rearrangement joins TRBV20-1 to TRBJ2-5; 13 bases map to TRBD2. The CDR3 consists of 15 residues. Trimming took 6 bases from V and 2 from J; bases not matched to a gene: 6. Germline V gene lookup returns CDR1 DFQATT and CDR2 SNEGSKA (reference sequence). In nucleotides, the CDR3 is TGCAGTGCCCCGGGACTAGCGGGATGGCAAGAGACCCAGTACTTC. The encoded protein is CSAPGLAGWQETQYF.

This clonotype has more than one count but fewer than ten. The chain joins TRBV11-3 to TRBJ2-1; D is perhaps TRBD1 (5 bases). Trimming left V 0 bases short and J 2 bases short, with 8 bases between. CDR3 length: 15 amino acids. Germline V CDR1 and CDR2: SGHNT, YENEEA. The CDR3 reads CASSLDWGTYNEQFF. In DNA form, the CDR3 reads TGTGCCAGCAGCTTAGATTGGGGCACCTACAATGAGCAGTTCTTC. Together with reference TRBV11-3 and TRBJ2-1, the CDR3 gives the full variable domain: EAGVVQSPRYKIIEKKQPVAFWCNPISGHNTLYWYLQNLGQGPELLIRYENEEAVDDSQLPKDRFSAERLKGVDSTLKIQPAELGDSAVYLCASSLDWGTYNEQFFGPGTRLTVL.